The clone carrying this TCR beta chain was seen only once. Its antigen is not known. The source of the sample is a study of Graves' ophthalmopathy and Graves' hyperthyroidism. Germline V gene lookup returns CDR1 SGHVS and CDR2 FNYEAQ. This CDR3 contains 16 residues. V was shortened by 2 bases and J by 5 bases, with 18 bases between the two germline ends. Researchers took RNA transcripts and amplified TCR beta CDR3 regions from them. First-round RT-PCR with HTBI primers preceded a second-round multiplex PCR. A single record per CDR3 protein comes from TCRdb applying MiXCR to the multiplex PCR reads. The sample holds approximately 1.2 million distinct CDR3 sequences, roughly two fifths seen once. Study-level points and caveats: The model achieved approximately 71% sensitivity and over 72% specificity for ophthalmopathy progression.

The sequencing sample was made of peripheral blood or thyroid tissue (not recorded which). The chain employs TRBV7-6 and TRBJ2-5; possibly TRBD1 for D (6 bases). The receptor was derived from an adult man with Graves' hyperthyroidism. The CDR3 is CASSLFPPGTSETQYF. The CDR3 DNA is TGTGCCAGCAGCTTATTCCCCCCCGGGACATCGGAGACCCAGTACTTC. Using reference TRBV7-6 and TRBJ2-5 for the parts outside the CDR3, the full variable domain is GAGVSQSPRYKVTKRGQDVALRCDPISGHVSLYWYRQALGQGPEFLTYFNYEAQQDKSGLPNDRFSAERPEGSISTLTIQRTEQRDSAMYRCASSLFPPGTSETQYFGPGTRLLVL.